These 20 T cell receptor beta chains were all obtained from the same sample, sequenced in a study of T cells in Graves' hyperthyroidism and ophthalmopathy. The CDR3 regions of TCR beta were amplified from RNA transcripts. First-round RT-PCR with HTBI primers amplified the TCR CDR3 region. Via MiXCR, TCRdb re-called the multiplex PCR reads, giving one row per CDR3 protein. The repertoire holds approximately 630,000 distinct CDR3 sequences, around 15% seen once, with approximately 3.8% in the top ten. Sequenced: blood. Receptors were obtained from a woman aged 25 to 45 with Graves' hyperthyroidism.

This clonotype was detected many times. The CDR3 DNA follows: TGTGCCAGCAGTTTTGACAGGGCCGGCTACGAGCAGTACTTC. Translated: CASSFDRAGYEQYF. The J gene is TRBJ2-7, the V gene TRBV28, with 7 bases identical to TRBD1. There are 14 residues in the CDR3. Germline CDR1 reads MDHEN; CDR2 reads SYDVKM. V was pared by 3 bases and J by 3 bases, with 5 bases of the junction left unmatched.

The chain combines TRBV11-2 with TRBJ2-7; the D is unclear. The CDR3 extends over 15 amino acids. Between the trimmed V and J ends, which lost 5 bases and 4 bases, there was a span of 18 bases. Germline loops: CDR1 SGHAT, CDR2 FQNNGV. The DNA for the CDR3 is TGTGCCAGCAGCGAAGAACCCCTCCGTCTTTACGAGCAGTACTTC. It encodes CASSEEPLRLYEQYF.

There are many counts of this clonotype. The gene calls are TRBV28 and TRBJ2-5, with TRBD2 identical over 11 bases. The CDR3 sequence is 16 residues long. Germline lookup yields CDR1 MDHEN and CDR2 SYDVKM. Trimming at V came to 8 bases and at J to 2 bases, leaving 10 bases not matched to a gene. CDR3 DNA sequence: TGTGCCAGCGGCACTAGCGGGAGACGAGCACAAGAGACCCAGTACTTC. This translates into CASGTSGRRAQETQYF.

This clonotype turned up a few times. The chain uses TRBV10-3 and TRBJ1-2; 8 bases align to TRBD1. Unmatched junction bases numbered 5, after V lost 6 bases and J lost 5 bases. This CDR3 has 13 residues. CDR1 ENHRY and CDR2 SYGVKD come from the germline V gene. The CDR3 sequence is CAIRGTGPYGYTF. CDR3 nucleotide sequence: TGTGCCATCAGAGGGACAGGACCTTATGGCTACACCTTC.

The table lists this clonotype with a few counts. This chain uses TRBV12-3 or TRBV12-4 with TRBJ1-5, with D unresolved. The ends were cut back, 6 bases at V and 2 bases at J, with 11 bases in the middle. There are 14 residues in the CDR3. The CDR3 bases are TGTGCCAGCAGCCTCAGTAGCGGCAATCAGCCCCAGCATTTT. Translating it yields CASSLSSGNQPQHF.

The chain carries TRBV2 and TRBJ1-4; no clear D. V lost 4 bases and J lost 5, with 14 bases in between. Germline V CDR1 and CDR2: SNHLY, FYNNEI. CDR3 size: 15 residues. The CDR3 DNA sequence: TGTGCCAGCAGTGGGCCCCCCAGAGGGAATGAAAAACTGTTTTTT. Protein: CASSGPPRGNEKLFF.

This clonotype appeared many times. J is TRBJ2-7 and V is TRBV28; TRBD2 is a possible D gene (6 bases). Germline V gives CDR1 MDHEN, CDR2 SYDVKM. V lost 4 bases, J lost 0 bases, and 16 bases lay in between. There are 16 residues in the CDR3. Written as DNA, the CDR3 is TGTGCCAGCAGTTCTAACCGGGACTTACTCTCCTACGAGCAGTACTTC. Translated, it gives CASSSNRDLLSYEQYF.

This clonotype was detected only a few times. The gene calls are TRBV5-1 and TRBJ2-3, with D perhaps TRBD1 (6 bases). Trimming cost V 0 bases and J 5 bases, with 13 bases left between them. The CDR3 loop spans 15 amino acids. Germline CDR1 SGHRS, CDR2 YFSETQ. DNA for the CDR3: TGCGCCAGCAGCTTGGGGTCAGGGGTGGGAGATACGCAGTATTTT. Its protein product is CASSLGSGVGDTQYF.

This clonotype has at least ten counts. The chain links TRBV20-1 to TRBJ2-1, with 9 nucleotides matching TRBD2. The CDR3 covers 13 residues. Per the germline V gene, CDR1 is DFQATT and CDR2 is SNEGSKA (reference sequence). V lost 6 bases to trimming and J lost 7 bases; unmatched junction nucleotides: 7. The CDR3 DNA is TGCAGTGCGGATGAGCGGGAGGTGAATGAGCAGTTCTTC. Translating gives CSADEREVNEQFF.

The V call is TRBV9, the J call TRBJ2-2, with D unresolved. V lost 2 bases, J lost 1 base, and 9 bases lay in between. Germline CDR1 reads SGDLS; CDR2 reads YYNGEE. The CDR3 has 15 amino acids. CDR3 sequence (DNA): TGTGCCAGCAGCGTCCGTAGTGGGAACACCGGGGAGCTGTTTTTT. Its translation is CASSVRSGNTGELFF.

The J gene is TRBJ2-1, the V gene TRBV6-1; D possibly uses TRBD1 or TRBD2 (5 bases each). The germline gives CDR1 MNHNS, CDR2 SASEGT. The CDR3 extends over 13 amino acids. Trimming shortened V by 2 bases and J by 8 bases, and 10 bases separated the two germline ends. This chain's CDR3 is CASSEMGDHEQFF. In DNA, the CDR3 is TGTGCCAGCAGTGAAATGGGGGACCATGAGCAGTTCTTC.

In its sample, this clonotype was seen many times. The rearrangement links TRBV30 to TRBJ2-1; D gene unclear. V was shortened by 1 base and J by 1 base, with 8 bases between the two germline ends. Per germline, CDR1 GTSNPN and CDR2 SVGIG (reference sequence). The CDR3 length is 14 residues. The DNA of the CDR3 is TGTGCCTGGAGTGAGTGGGGATCCTACAATGAGCAGTTCTTC. Protein: CAWSEWGSYNEQFF.

This clonotype was recorded many times. V usage is TRBV7-2 and J usage is TRBJ2-3; TRBD1 or TRBD2 may be the D gene (5 bases each). The CDR3 is made up of 13 amino acids. V was trimmed by 1 base and J by 9 bases, leaving 11 bases between them. CDR1 and CDR2 (germline): SGHTA, FQGNSA. CDR3 loop: CASSLDLRDTQYF. Here the CDR3 DNA reads TGTGCCAGCAGCTTAGACCTCCGGGACACGCAGTATTTT.

This clonotype was found many times. The J gene is TRBJ2-5, the V gene TRBV28, with TRBD2 as a possible D gene (6 bases). Trimming pared 1 base from V and 1 base from J, leaving 10 bases between. Germline V gene data show CDR1 as MDHEN and CDR2 as SYDVKM. The CDR3 totals 15 residues. CDR3 nucleotides: TGTGCCAGCAGTTTATTCCTGGGGGGCCAAGAGACCCAGTACTTC. Translation: CASSLFLGGQETQYF.

This clonotype was seen ten or more times. The V call is TRBV27, the J call TRBJ2-3; no clear D gene. The germline V and J ends were trimmed by 3 bases and 1 base, with 11 bases remaining between them. This CDR3 region has 15 residues. Per the germline V gene, CDR1 is MNHEY and CDR2 is SMNVEV (reference sequence). CDR3 region: CASSFSDPRTDTQYF. The CDR3 DNA reads as TGTGCCAGCAGTTTTTCGGACCCTCGCACAGATACGCAGTATTTT.

This clonotype was detected once. A single base separates this from a much larger clone, so it may be a read error. The J gene is TRBJ1-6, the V gene TRBV27; D unclear. The CDR3 covers 12 residues. Germline V lookup: CDR1 MNHEY, CDR2 SMNVEV (reference sequence). Written as DNA, the CDR3 is TGTGCCAGCAGTCCCCGGGATTTACCCCTCCGCTTT. As protein: CASSPRDLPLRF.

This clonotype was counted between two and nine times. V is TRBV20-1 and J is TRBJ2-3, with D unresolved. The germline gives CDR1 DFQATT, CDR2 SNEGSKA (reference sequence). This CDR3 has 13 residues. The V and J ends lost 1 base and 5 bases respectively, with 10 bases between them. The CDR3 nucleotides are TGCAGTGCTAGAGTGGCGCGTAGAGATACGCAGTATTTT. Translated, it gives CSARVARRDTQYF.

J is TRBJ1-2 and V is TRBV6-1; 10 bases are shared with TRBD1. Germline V CDR1 and CDR2: MNHNS, SASEGT. CDR3 length: 13 amino acids. V gave up 6 bases and J gave up 5 bases; unmatched junction bases: 3. CDR3 in DNA: TGTGCCAGCAGACCGGACAGGGGGTATGGCTACACCTTC. This translates into CASRPDRGYGYTF.

This clonotype was seen repeatedly, ten times or more. The rearrangement uses TRBV18 and TRBJ2-1, with D perhaps matching TRBD1 (6 bases). Germline V gene data show CDR1 as KGHSH and CDR2 as LQKENI. Trimming stripped 4 bases from V and 5 bases from J, with 12 bases between. The CDR3 has 14 amino acids. CDR3 in amino acids: CASSHRDAHNEQFF. For the CDR3, the DNA is TGTGCCAGCTCACACAGGGACGCACACAATGAGCAGTTCTTC.

The gene calls are TRBV14 and TRBJ2-7; 13 positions agree with TRBD2. V trimming: 1 base; J trimming: 5 bases; junction bases outside the gene matches: 20. Germline CDR1 and CDR2: SGHDN and FVKESK. The CDR3 spans 21 residues. The CDR3 bases are TGTGCCAGCAGCCAAGCACGGTGGACTAGCGGGGGCTTCACCATATCTCACGAGCAGTACTTC. It translates to CASSQARWTSGGFTISHEQYF.